This T cell receptor beta chain was sequenced in a study of shared clonotypes between healthy human individuals. With respect to this clone: The antigen is unknown.

Naive CD8 cells were CD45RO-negative, positively selected for CCR7, excluding terminally differentiated effector memory CD45RA+ cells. All donors qualified as healthy HIV-negative adults and had experienced no recent acute infections or vaccinations. Study results and caveats: The generation probabilities recorded for non-shared clonotypes fell below those of clonotypes shared by all four donors.

V lost 5 bases and J 2 bases, leaving 10 bases between the germline ends. Germline CDR1 and CDR2: SGHVT and SQSDAQ. The length of the CDR3 is 13 residues. Sequencing was performed with immunoSEQ multiplex PCR; in TCRdb, only in-frame clones are kept and a portion is missing. The sample holds nearly 2 million clones, about 95% seen once. This clonotype was sampled from a man aged 18 to 29 in good health. This chain uses TRBV7-4 with TRBJ2-7; D not resolved. The sample taken for sequencing was naive CD8+ T cells sorted from blood. CDR3 bases: TGTGCCAGCAGCAGGACGCTCACCTACGAGCAGTACTTC. Protein sequence: CASSRTLTYEQYF.